Shown below are 16 T cell receptor beta chains from a single sample sequenced in a study of blood T cell repertoires in COVID-19. The method was immunoSEQ multiplex PCR; TCRdb's version includes in-frame clones alone and lacks a portion of them. This sample has 150,000 to 200,000 clones, with roughly nine tenths found just once. The sequenced sample consisted of peripheral blood. The receptors here all came from a man in his 60s with active or convalescent COVID-19.

V usage is TRBV5-5 and J usage is TRBJ2-1; D is perhaps TRBD2 (5 bases). Germline-derived CDR1 and CDR2 are SGHKS and YYEKEE (reference sequence). CDR3 length equals 15 residues. With 0 bases removed from V and 7 bases from J, the gap between germline ends came to 14 bases. For the CDR3, the DNA is TGTGCCAGCAGCTTGGAAAGGGAGATCTGGAATGAGCAGTTCTTC. Translating it yields CASSLEREIWNEQFF.

V gene TRBV10-1 combines with J gene TRBJ2-7; TRBD2 aligns across 9 bases. This CDR3 has 16 amino acids. The germline V gene has CDR1 WNHNN and CDR2 SYGVQD (reference sequence). J lost 3 bases, V lost 3 bases, and 9 bases had no gene match. CDR3 loop: CASSESGRTSVYEQYF. CDR3 coding DNA: TGCGCCAGCAGTGAATCAGGACGGACTAGCGTCTACGAGCAGTACTTC.

The chain recombines TRBV11-2 with TRBJ1-6; D call uncertain. Germline V CDR1 and CDR2: SGHAT, FQNNGV. The CDR3 is 16 amino acids. Trimming removed 0 bases at V and 10 bases at J, with 16 bases between. The CDR3 spells CASSLDTEGMGSPLHF. In DNA form, the CDR3 reads TGTGCCAGCAGCTTAGATACCGAGGGAATGGGGTCACCCCTCCACTTT.

J is TRBJ2-2 and V is TRBV4-2; the match to TRBD1 covers 9 bases. J lost 3 bases, V lost 3 bases, and 2 bases had no gene match. In germline, CDR1 is LGHNA, CDR2 YNFKEQ. The CDR3 consists of 15 residues. The CDR3 DNA reads as TGTGCCAGCAGCCATCGGGACAGGGACACCGGGGAGCTGTTTTTT. Protein product: CASSHRDRDTGELFF.

The chain employs TRBV19 and TRBJ2-7; TRBD1 aligns across 7 bases. V dropped 4 bases and J dropped 1; count of bases not matched to a gene: 7. Germline CDR1 reads LNHDA; CDR2 reads SQIVND (reference sequence). This CDR3 has 15 residues. The chain's CDR3 is CASSTPGDRSYEQYF. CDR3 nucleotides: TGTGCCAGTAGTACCCCTGGGGACAGATCCTACGAGCAGTACTTC.

V is TRBV27 and J is TRBJ1-5, with D hard to call. The CDR3 runs to 12 residues. Germline values: CDR1 MNHEY, CDR2 SMNVEV (reference sequence). Trimming stripped 3 bases from V and 6 bases from J, with 6 bases between. The CDR3 here is CASSFSGQPQHF. The DNA for the CDR3 is TGTGCCAGCAGTTTTTCGGGTCAGCCCCAGCATTTT.

The chain couples TRBV18 to TRBJ2-5; D not resolved. V was trimmed by 3 bases and J by 5 bases, leaving 10 bases between them. This CDR3 is 13 amino acids long. Germline lookup yields CDR1 KGHSH and CDR2 LQKENI. The CDR3 reads CASSPPIVETQYF. DNA of the CDR3: TGTGCCAGCTCACCGCCTATAGTTGAGACCCAGTACTTC.

This clone was seen a few times. The chain is built from TRBV10-3 and TRBJ1-3, with D possibly TRBD1 on 6 matching bases. CDR1 and CDR2 (germline): ENHRY, SYGVKD. The ends were cut back, 11 bases at V and 4 bases at J, with 15 bases in the middle. This CDR3 comprises 13 residues. CDR3 region: CAAEGDKGNTIYF. The CDR3 coding sequence is TGTGCCGCTGAAGGGGACAAGGGAAACACCATATATTTT.

This chain connects TRBV6-5 to TRBJ1-2; D call uncertain. The V gene's germline CDR1 is MNHEY and CDR2 SVGAGI. V was trimmed by 6 bases and J by 3 bases, leaving 14 bases between them. CDR3 length equals 14 residues. The CDR3 loop reads CASSSAGSDYGYTF. In DNA, the CDR3 is TGTGCCAGCAGCTCGGCGGGAAGCGACTATGGCTACACCTTC.

The chain combines TRBV6-5 with TRBJ2-2; 7 nucleotides agree with TRBD2. The length of the CDR3 is 16 residues. Losses at the gene ends were 2 bases for V and 2 bases for J; bases not matched to a gene: 5. Germline V CDR1 and CDR2: MNHEY, SVGAGI. CDR3 protein: CASSYGASGNTGELFF. CDR3 bases: TGTGCCAGCAGTTACGGGGCTAGCGGAAACACCGGGGAGCTGTTTTTT.

The CDR3 protein is CASTITGGSNTEAFF. The CDR3 region has the DNA TGTGCCAGCACCATTACAGGGGGCTCGAACACTGAAGCTTTCTTT. The chain links TRBV27 to TRBJ1-1, with 9 nucleotides matching TRBD1. This CDR3 comprises 15 residues. Germline CDR1 is MNHEY and CDR2 is SMNVEV (reference sequence). The J segment lost 1 base and the V segment lost 7 bases, leaving 7 bases of the junction unmatched.

Comment on this clone: Additional DNA sequences in this sample encode the identical CDR3. This rearrangement joins TRBV5-1 to TRBJ2-7; D is possibly TRBD2 (6 bases). CDR1 and CDR2 from the germline V gene are SGHRS and YFSETQ. This CDR3 is built from 12 residues. Trimming shortened V by 4 bases and J by 3 bases, and 8 bases separated the two germline ends. The CDR3 here is CASSPRGYEQYF. In DNA, the CDR3 is TGCGCCAGCAGCCCGCGGGGCTACGAGCAGTACTTC.

The chain links TRBV2 to TRBJ1-2; 8 nucleotides line up with TRBD1. Germline CDR1 SNHLY, CDR2 FYNNEI. The V segment lost 6 bases and the J segment 7 bases; nucleotides outside the gene matches: 10. CDR3 size: 14 residues. The CDR3 loop reads CASRAGTGSAGYTF. The CDR3 nucleotides are TGTGCCAGCAGAGCCGGGACAGGATCGGCTGGCTACACCTTC.

V is TRBV6-6 and J is TRBJ2-7, with D maybe TRBD1 (5 bases). The CDR3 has 15 amino acids. Per the germline V gene, CDR1 is MNHNY and CDR2 is SVGAGI (reference sequence). Deletions cut 0 bases from V and 3 bases from J, with 12 bases between. Here the CDR3 reads CASSYSPTGNYEQYF. The CDR3 region has the DNA TGTGCCAGCAGTTACTCGCCCACAGGTAACTACGAGCAGTACTTC.

The chain carries TRBV11-2 and TRBJ2-3; D perhaps matches TRBD1 (7 bases). CDR3 size: 16 residues. Germline CDR1 is SGHAT and CDR2 is FQNNGV. Trimming pared 6 bases from V and 2 bases from J, leaving 18 bases between. The DNA for the CDR3 is TGTGCCAGCAGGCCGGGGCGGGGACAGATCACAGATACGCAGTATTTT. It yields the protein CASRPGRGQITDTQYF.

This chain uses TRBV18 with TRBJ1-1; 8 nucleotides line up with TRBD1. This CDR3 has 16 amino acids. V dropped 4 bases and J dropped 0; count of bases not matched to a gene: 7. Germline V gene sequence: CDR1 KGHSH, CDR2 LQKENI. The CDR3 loop is CASSRVSGGMNTEAFF. The CDR3 DNA reads TGTGCCAGCTCACGAGTCTCAGGGGGCATGAACACTGAAGCTTTCTTT.